This entry describes one T cell receptor (beta chain). Original processing notes: Amplification of reference gene primers provided the estimated nucleated cell counts. TCRdb keeps only in-frame clones here, not all; method: immunoSEQ multiplex PCR. V, J and clone size were drawn from that table, and D and trimming were deduced from the DNA. The table records a few hundred thousand clones, about 89% of them present only once. This entry belongs to a study of blood T cell repertoires in COVID-19. Study in general: Spain, Italy and the United States supplied samples that represented acute and convalescent COVID-19. PBMCs, B-cell-depleted T cells, or T cells were the source of the cDNA or gDNA that made up the material.

The CDR3 consists of 18 residues. Trimming at V came to 2 bases and at J to 5 bases, leaving 9 bases not matched to a gene. CDR1 and CDR2 (germline): KGHDR, SFDVKD. The sequenced sample was peripheral blood. This chain connects TRBV24-1 to TRBJ2-5, with 14 bases identical to TRBD2. The TCR comes from a woman aged 55-69 years with acute or convalescent COVID-19. CDR3 residues: CATSDSPGLAGAGETQYF. For the CDR3, the DNA is TGTGCCACCAGTGATTCTCCGGGACTAGCGGGAGCCGGGGAGACCCAGTACTTC.